This T cell receptor beta chain emerged from a study of human T cells and chemical hapten exposure. The library labeled individual cDNA molecules by adding unique molecular identifiers to them. TCRdb re-analysed the RACE reads in MiXCR, keeping a single row per CDR3 protein. The sample contains 380,000 or so distinct CDR3 sequences, approximately 5% of which appear only once. The sample's time point: patch test 1, 2 weeks after DPC sensitization. Treatment noted: therapeutic diphenylcyclopropenone sensitization with weekly scalp DPC. The CDR3 runs 16 residues. Trimming removed 6 bases from V and 0 bases from J, with 18 bases in between. The germline V gene encodes CDR1 DFQATT and CDR2 SNEGSKA (reference sequence).

This chain connects TRBV20-1 to TRBJ2-1; no definite D call. This clonotype was obtained from a woman aged 45-59 years with alopecia areata. Some clones in this sample may be carry-over from other donors' samples. The sequencing here drew on whole blood, taken in connection with sensitization to the hapten diphenylcyclopropenone (DPC). The DNA of the CDR3 is TGCAGTGCAAACAAGCTTAGGGCCAGCTCCTACAATGAGCAGTTCTTC. The encoded protein is CSANKLRASSYNEQFF.